This paragraph covers one T cell receptor beta chain sequence. Trimming left V 7 bases short and J 0 bases short, with 10 bases between. CDR3 size: 14 residues. Germline V lookup: CDR1 WSHSY, CDR2 SAAADI. This sample is drawn from a study of blood T cell repertoires in COVID-19. Participants were aged roughly 18 to 89 years from 24 US areas. TCRdb keeps only in-frame clones here, not all; method: immunoSEQ multiplex PCR. The sample shows around 250,000 clones, 65% to 90% of them seen only once. V and J are TRBV10-2 and TRBJ1-5, with D possibly TRBD1 on 5 matching bases. Sequencing was carried out using PBMCs or T cells enriched from blood (not recorded which). This TCR derives from a woman between 45 and 65 years old with acute COVID-19. CDR3 nucleotide sequence: TGCGCCAGCACCGTGGGGGGTAGCAATCAGCCCCAGCATTTT. This encodes CASTVGGSNQPQHF.